A single sample gave rise to the 8 T cell receptor beta chains below, sequenced in a study of T cell changes during pregnancy in multiple sclerosis. Here immunoSEQ multiplex PCR was the method, and the copy in TCRdb shows in-frame clones only, minus some. This sample has tens of thousands of clones, with roughly 93% found just once. Source material: PBMCs (not recorded whether the cells were cultured). The receptors were sampled from a female donor with multiple sclerosis, enrolled in a pregnancy study.

The V gene is TRBV19, the J gene TRBJ1-1; tentative D call: TRBD1 (5 bases). Germline CDR1 reads LNHDA; CDR2 reads SQIVND (reference sequence). The V and J ends lost 1 base and 0 bases respectively, with 9 bases between them. There are 15 residues in the CDR3. The CDR3 nucleotides read TGTGCCAGTAGTATAGGGGCAGGGATGAACACTGAAGCTTTCTTT. Translation: CASSIGAGMNTEAFF.

The chain uses TRBV19 and TRBJ1-5; D unclear. Germline CDR1 and CDR2: LNHDA and SQIVND (reference sequence). The CDR3 has 15 residues. Trimming stripped 2 bases from V and 5 bases from J, with 13 bases between. The CDR3 DNA is TGTGCCAGTAGTATAATGCTTCTCTGGGATCAGCCCCAGCATTTT. Translated: CASSIMLLWDQPQHF.

As DNA, the CDR3 is TGTGCCAGCAGTGAAGCGAGGCAGTTCGTCTCTGGAAACACCATATATTTT. Protein product: CASSEARQFVSGNTIYF. The gene calls are TRBV6-1 and TRBJ1-3, with D hard to call. Per the germline V gene, CDR1 is MNHNS and CDR2 is SASEGT. Trimming left V 0 bases short and J 0 bases short, with 12 bases between. This CDR3 is 17 amino acids long.

The rearrangement uses TRBV7-9 and TRBJ2-5; D is ambiguous. CDR3 length: 11 amino acids. Germline assignment: CDR1 SEHNR and CDR2 FQNEAQ (reference sequence). V was cut by 4 bases and J by 1 base, with 1 base left in between. CDR3 DNA: TGTGCCAGCAGCTCCCAAGAGACCCAGTACTTC. This gives the protein CASSSQETQYF.

V gene TRBV4-1 combines with J gene TRBJ2-7, with TRBD2 as a possible D gene (6 bases). The CDR3 sequence is 16 residues long. With 0 bases removed from V and 6 bases from J, the gap between germline ends came to 18 bases. The germline V gene has CDR1 MGHRA and CDR2 YSYEKL. The CDR3 region has the DNA TGCGCCAGCAGCCAAGATATCTTCGCGGGGTTGGGCGAGCAGTACTTC. The encoded protein is CASSQDIFAGLGEQYF.

The chain links TRBV4-1 to TRBJ2-7; weak D call: TRBD2 (5 bases). This CDR3 comprises 16 residues. The ends were cut back, 0 bases at V and 4 bases at J, with 16 bases in the middle. CDR1 MGHRA and CDR2 YSYEKL come from the germline V gene. CDR3 protein: CASSQEVHTGVYEQYF. The CDR3 DNA reads as TGCGCCAGCAGCCAAGAGGTCCATACCGGGGTTTACGAGCAGTACTTC.

This clone was picked up a small number of times. This sequence joins TRBV2 and TRBJ1-2; no reliable D call. Trimming took 6 bases from V and 4 from J, leaving 9 bases between them. There are 12 residues in the CDR3. Germline V gives CDR1 SNHLY, CDR2 FYNNEI. CDR3 sequence (DNA): TGTGCCAGCAGAACGAACAGCTATGGCTACACCTTC. Its protein product is CASRTNSYGYTF.

The chain links TRBV4-1 to TRBJ2-2; D possibly uses TRBD1 or TRBD2 (5 bases each). CDR1 is MGHRA and CDR2 is YSYEKL in the germline V gene. Trimming stripped 4 bases from V and 1 base from J, with 13 bases between. This CDR3 contains 16 residues. CDR3 bases: TGCGCCAGCAGCCGAGGGGCAGTCCGGAACACCGGGGAGCTGTTTTTT. Translation gives CASSRGAVRNTGELFF.